This T cell receptor beta chain was identified in a study of blood T cell repertoires in COVID-19. In the study overall: The origin of the acute and convalescent COVID-19 samples was the United States, Italy and Spain. Sample material is recorded as cDNA or gDNA derived from T cells, B-cell-depleted T cells, or PBMCs.

Per the authors' pipeline: Estimation of nucleated cell counts was performed using reference gene primer amplification. Method: immunoSEQ multiplex PCR; TCRdb's copy keeps in-frame clones and lacks some. Clonal size and the V and J genes are those of that table, whereas D and trimming came from the DNA. Of hundreds of thousands of clones listed, nearly 90% are singletons. J gave up 1 base and V 1 base, and 6 bases lay outside the gene matches. Per germline, CDR1 LGHNA and CDR2 YSLEER. The CDR3 spans 16 residues. What was sequenced was peripheral blood. The chain has TRBV4-3 and TRBJ1-2, with 7 bases aligning to TRBD1. This receptor was taken from a young woman who had recovered from COVID-19. The CDR3 sequence is CASSQAAQGHNYGYTF. The CDR3 nucleotides read TGCGCCAGCAGCCAAGCTGCACAGGGGCATAACTATGGCTACACCTTC.